This is a list of T cell receptor beta chains from one sample in a study of T cell responses to AZD1222 COVID-19 vaccine. The protocol was immunoSEQ multiplex PCR, while the TCRdb copy is restricted to in-frame clones and leaves out a portion. Here the sample spans some 150,000 clones, around 88% being singletons. The material sequenced was peripheral blood, taken on day 0 of MenACWY control vaccination. The receptor set was obtained from an adult in good health. Each CDR3 is given with its conserved first and last residue. D genes are given only for firm matches. Size is omitted from some rows. Given values are once, few, many or a class for expanded clones.

DNA: TGCGCCAGCAGCGGGCGCGCGGGCCGCGACAATGAGCAGTTCTTC
CDR3: CASSGRAGRDNEQFF
D: NA
J: TRBJ2-1
size: NA
V: TRBV5-1

DNA: TGTGCCAGCAGCTCGTGGGACAGACACTATAATTCACCCCTCCACTTT
CDR3: CASSSWDRHYNSPLHF
D: TRBD1
J: TRBJ1-6
size: NA
V: TRBV7-9

DNA: TGCGCCAGCAGCTTGGAACCCGGGACAACCAACAATGAGCAGTTCTTC
CDR3: CASSLEPGTTNNEQFF
D: NA
J: TRBJ2-1
size: NA
V: TRBV5-1

DNA: TGTGCCAGCAGCGTTAACCCTAATGAAAAACTGTTTTTT
CDR3: CASSVNPNEKLFF
D: NA
J: TRBJ1-4
size: once
V: TRBV9

DNA: TGTGCCAGCAGTGGAGATGGACAGCACTCCTACGAGCAGTACTTC
CDR3: CASSGDGQHSYEQYF
D: NA
J: TRBJ2-7
size: NA
V: TRBV2

DNA: TGTGCCAGCAGGGGACAGTACAACACTGAAGCTTTCTTT
CDR3: CASRGQYNTEAFF
D: TRBD1
J: TRBJ1-1
size: NA
V: TRBV2

DNA: TGTGCCAGCAGTGAGTTCGGCAGTTCTAACTATGGCTACACCTTC
CDR3: CASSEFGSSNYGYTF
D: NA
J: TRBJ1-2
size: NA
V: TRBV6-1

DNA: TGTGCCAGCAGACCGGGACAGGGAGTTGGGGAGCAGTACTTC
CDR3: CASRPGQGVGEQYF
D: TRBD1
J: TRBJ2-7
size: NA
V: TRBV27

DNA: TGTGCCAGCAGCGAAACCCGGGGACAGATGAACACTGAAGCTTTCTTT
CDR3: CASSETRGQMNTEAFF
D: TRBD1
J: TRBJ1-1
size: NA
V: TRBV9

DNA: TGTGCCACAGCCCCCCGGACTCAGGGAGATACGCAGTATTTT
CDR3: CATAPRTQGDTQYF
D: NA
J: TRBJ2-3
size: NA
V: TRBV7-2

DNA: TGTGCCCGATACCAGGAGAACGGGGGCTACACCTTC
CDR3: CARYQENGGYTF
D: NA
J: TRBJ1-2
size: NA
V: TRBV2

DNA: TGTGCCAGCAGCGAGACAGGGATCGATCAGCCCCAGCATTTT
CDR3: CASSETGIDQPQHF
D: TRBD1
J: TRBJ1-5
size: NA
V: TRBV9

DNA: TGTGCCAGCAGCATCGGGACTAGCGGGAGAGGATCCTACGAGCAGTACTTC
CDR3: CASSIGTSGRGSYEQYF
D: TRBD2
J: TRBJ2-7
size: NA
V: TRBV9

DNA: TGTGCCAGCAGGAAACGGACGGGGACCGGGGATACGCAGTATTTT
CDR3: CASRKRTGTGDTQYF
D: NA
J: TRBJ2-3
size: NA
V: TRBV2

DNA: TGTGCCAGCAGTAGACAGGGTGAGGGCACAGATACGCAGTATTTT
CDR3: CASSRQGEGTDTQYF
D: TRBD1
J: TRBJ2-3
size: few
V: TRBV2

DNA: TGTGCCAGCAACTCGAACAGAGTGTCAGATACGCAGTATTTT
CDR3: CASNSNRVSDTQYF
D: NA
J: TRBJ2-3
size: NA
V: TRBV7-2

DNA: TGTGCCAGCAGCTGGGACAGGGGGGGGAATGAGCAGTTCTTC
CDR3: CASSWDRGGNEQFF
D: TRBD1
J: TRBJ2-1
size: NA
V: TRBV7-2

DNA: TGCGCCAGCAGCCCAACTCCGGGACAGGGCTACGAGCAGTACTTC
CDR3: CASSPTPGQGYEQYF
D: TRBD1
J: TRBJ2-7
size: NA
V: TRBV5-1

DNA: TGTGCCAGCAGCCCAAGGCGTGGTTCACCCCTCCACTTT
CDR3: CASSPRRGSPLHF
D: NA
J: TRBJ1-6
size: NA
V: TRBV7-3

DNA: TGTGCCACCAACTCAGCTGAGACCCAGTACTTC
CDR3: CATNSAETQYF
D: NA
J: TRBJ2-5
size: NA
V: TRBV2

DNA: TGTGCCAGCAGCTCGGACGGGACCTATGGCTACACCTTC
CDR3: CASSSDGTYGYTF
D: NA
J: TRBJ1-2
size: NA
V: TRBV11-1

DNA: TGTGCCAGCAGTCGTCCGGGACAGGGGAGCGGCTACACCTTC
CDR3: CASSRPGQGSGYTF
D: TRBD1
J: TRBJ1-2
size: few
V: TRBV6-6

DNA: TGTGCCAGCAGCGCGCGGACGGCCGGGGATACGCAGTATTTT
CDR3: CASSARTAGDTQYF
D: NA
J: TRBJ2-3
size: few
V: TRBV7-9

DNA: TGCAGTGCTCGAGACAGGGAAGGCTACACCTTC
CDR3: CSARDREGYTF
D: TRBD1
J: TRBJ1-2
size: NA
V: TRBV20-1

DNA: TGTGCCTGGATGGGACAGGGACTCGGCGAGCAGTACTTC
CDR3: CAWMGQGLGEQYF
D: TRBD1
J: TRBJ2-7
size: NA
V: TRBV30

DNA: TGTGCCAGCAGCCAAAGGCTTGGGGGACCCTATGGCTACACCTTC
CDR3: CASSQRLGGPYGYTF
D: NA
J: TRBJ1-2
size: NA
V: TRBV3-1/TRBV3-2

DNA: TGTGCCAGTAGTAAGGGACTCCTCCGGACCTACGAGCAGTACTTC
CDR3: CASSKGLLRTYEQYF
D: NA
J: TRBJ2-7
size: few
V: TRBV19

DNA: TGTGCCAGCAGTTTAGACAGATGGGGTTATAGCAATCAGCCCCAGCATTTT
CDR3: CASSLDRWGYSNQPQHF
D: NA
J: TRBJ1-5
size: once
V: TRBV28

DNA: TGCGCCAGCAGCTTTACCGGGACAGGGGGTTCAACTAATGAAAAACTGTTTTTT
CDR3: CASSFTGTGGSTNEKLFF
D: TRBD1
J: TRBJ1-4
size: NA
V: TRBV5-1

DNA: TGCGCCAGCAGCCAAGTGACGGATTCCTACGAGCAGTACTTC
CDR3: CASSQVTDSYEQYF
D: NA
J: TRBJ2-7
size: NA
V: TRBV4-1

DNA: TGTGCCAGCAGCTACAACAGGGGGTTGGACTATGGCTACACCTTC
CDR3: CASSYNRGLDYGYTF
D: TRBD1
J: TRBJ1-2
size: NA
V: TRBV5-6

DNA: TGTGCCTGGAGTGCTAACTATGGCTACACCTTC
CDR3: CAWSANYGYTF
D: NA
J: TRBJ1-2
size: NA
V: TRBV30

DNA: TGTGCCAGCAGCGTGAAGGGACTAGCGGTAGATACGCAGTATTTT
CDR3: CASSVKGLAVDTQYF
D: TRBD2
J: TRBJ2-3
size: NA
V: TRBV9

DNA: TGTGCCAGCAGCTTAGCACGGAGTCATAATTCACCCCTCCACTTT
CDR3: CASSLARSHNSPLHF
D: NA
J: TRBJ1-6
size: NA
V: TRBV7-2

DNA: TGTGCCAGCAGCTTAGGCGGCGTTACCTACAATGAGCAGTTCTTC
CDR3: CASSLGGVTYNEQFF
D: NA
J: TRBJ2-1
size: NA
V: TRBV11-3

DNA: TGTGCCAGCAGCCCTACGAACGGGGAGCTGTTTTTT
CDR3: CASSPTNGELFF
D: NA
J: TRBJ2-2
size: NA
V: TRBV7-8

DNA: TGTGCTAGTGGTTTGGGCAATCAGCCCCAGCATTTT
CDR3: CASGLGNQPQHF
D: NA
J: TRBJ1-5
size: NA
V: TRBV12-5

DNA: TGTGCCAGCAGCCCCACCCCGGGGCACAATGAGCAGTTCTTC
CDR3: CASSPTPGHNEQFF
D: NA
J: TRBJ2-1
size: NA
V: TRBV4-2

DNA: TGCAGCGTAGTGAAGTACCAGGGGAAATACGAGCAGTACTTC
CDR3: CSVVKYQGKYEQYF
D: NA
J: TRBJ2-7
size: NA
V: TRBV29-1

DNA: TGTGCCAGCAGCCTTGGACAGGGGACTTACAATGAGCAGTTCTTC
CDR3: CASSLGQGTYNEQFF
D: TRBD1
J: TRBJ2-1
size: once
V: TRBV5-4

DNA: TGTGCCAGCAGTGACTCCAGCAATCAGCCCCAGCATTTT
CDR3: CASSDSSNQPQHF
D: NA
J: TRBJ1-5
size: few
V: TRBV6-4

DNA: TGTGCCAGCAGCGTAGGGCTAGGACGGCTAAATTCTGGAAACACCATATATTTT
CDR3: CASSVGLGRLNSGNTIYF
D: NA
J: TRBJ1-3
size: NA
V: TRBV9

DNA: TGTGCCAGCAGCCCGGTCGGAGAGATAGCCGGGGAGCTGTTTTTT
CDR3: CASSPVGEIAGELFF
D: NA
J: TRBJ2-2
size: NA
V: TRBV7-8

DNA: TGTGCCAGCAGCTCGCCCGGGACTAGCGGGACCACCGGGGAGCTGTTTTTT
CDR3: CASSSPGTSGTTGELFF
D: TRBD2
J: TRBJ2-2
size: NA
V: TRBV7-3

DNA: TGTGCCAGCACTTGGGGGACCGGCATAAATTCACCCCTCCACTTT
CDR3: CASTWGTGINSPLHF
D: NA
J: TRBJ1-6
size: NA
V: TRBV5-4

DNA: TGTGCCAGCAGTTTCGGCGGGGGGGTCGCAGATACGCAGTATTTT
CDR3: CASSFGGGVADTQYF
D: TRBD2
J: TRBJ2-3
size: NA
V: TRBV2

DNA: TGTGCCAGCAGTTACTCCAACAGAGCCTACGAGCAGTACTTC
CDR3: CASSYSNRAYEQYF
D: NA
J: TRBJ2-7
size: NA
V: TRBV6-5

DNA: TGCGCCAGCAGCCCCGGGACAGGGATTAATCAGCCCCAGCATTTT
CDR3: CASSPGTGINQPQHF
D: TRBD1
J: TRBJ1-5
size: NA
V: TRBV4-1

DNA: TGTGCCAGCTCACCTACTAGCGGGGACTACAATGAGCAGTTCTTC
CDR3: CASSPTSGDYNEQFF
D: TRBD2
J: TRBJ2-1
size: once
V: TRBV18